Shown below are 24 T cell receptor beta chains from a single sample sequenced in a study of blood T cell repertoires in COVID-19. Assay: immunoSEQ multiplex PCR; the TCRdb copy retains only in-frame clones and omits some. The table has 150,000 to 200,000 clones, roughly 87% seen once. Source material: peripheral blood. Source of these receptors: a woman in her seventies with COVID-19, enrolled during active disease.

V usage is TRBV6-5 and J usage is TRBJ1-5, with D perhaps TRBD1 (5 bases). Germline CDR1 is MNHEY and CDR2 is SVGAGI. Trimming removed 2 bases at V and 4 bases at J, with 15 bases between. This CDR3 spans 16 amino acids. CDR3 region: CASSYGLTGLNQPQHF. CDR3 DNA sequence: TGTGCCAGCAGTTACGGTTTAACAGGCCTTAATCAGCCCCAGCATTTT.

J is TRBJ1-6 and V is TRBV4-3, with D possibly being TRBD1 (5 bases). Germline V gene sequence: CDR1 LGHNA, CDR2 YSLEER. The CDR3 is made up of 13 amino acids. Trimming pared 5 bases from V and 9 bases from J, leaving 11 bases between. This chain's CDR3 is CASSGALGSPLHF. CDR3 in DNA: TGCGCCAGCAGCGGGGCCTTAGGTTCACCCCTCCACTTT.

V gene TRBV24-1 combines with J gene TRBJ2-3; TRBD2 agrees at 14 bases. The CDR3 runs 20 residues. Trimming took 0 bases from V and 2 from J; bases not matched to a gene: 9. The germline V gene encodes CDR1 KGHDR and CDR2 SFDVKD. This chain's CDR3 is CATSDLGSGTSGSYTDTQYF. DNA for the CDR3: TGTGCCACCAGTGATTTGGGATCCGGGACTAGCGGGAGCTACACAGATACGCAGTATTTT.

The chain has TRBV12-5 and TRBJ1-4; 9 nucleotides match TRBD1. With 4 bases clipped from V and 8 bases from J, the junction kept 11 bases outside the gene matches. The CDR3 is 16 residues long. Germline V lookup: CDR1 LGHNT, CDR2 FRNRAP. This CDR3 reads CASGSTLQGAGEKLFF. The DNA of the CDR3 is TGTGCTAGTGGTTCCACCTTACAGGGGGCAGGAGAAAAACTGTTTTTT.

A remark on this clone: One end of the junction varies from germline; a read error may be responsible. The chain employs TRBV7-9 and TRBJ2-7, with D tentatively TRBD2 (7 bases). Looked up from germline, CDR1 is SEHNR and CDR2 is FQNEAQ (reference sequence). CDR3 length: 14 residues. The CDR3 protein is CASSFIQGRGGEHF. The CDR3 DNA reads TGTGCCAGCAGCTTTATCCAGGGGCGCGGGGGAGAGCACTTC.

The V call is TRBV12-3 or TRBV12-4, the J call TRBJ1-1; no clear D. The CDR3 consists of 12 residues. Trimming took 4 bases from V and 6 from J, leaving 9 bases between them. The CDR3 here is CASSSVIAEAFF. CDR3 DNA sequence: TGTGCCAGCAGTTCGGTGATCGCTGAAGCTTTCTTT.

The rearrangement links TRBV24-1 to TRBJ1-2; no clear D. V lost 3 bases and J 3 bases, leaving 10 bases between the germline ends. Germline CDR1 is KGHDR and CDR2 is SFDVKD. There are 14 residues in the CDR3. The CDR3 protein is CATSDPSSDYGYTF. In DNA form, the CDR3 reads TGTGCCACCAGTGATCCCTCGTCGGACTATGGCTACACCTTC.

This chain connects TRBV6-5 to TRBJ1-5, with no clear D. Germline CDR1 reads MNHEY; CDR2 reads SVGAGI. V lost 6 bases to trimming and J lost 2 bases, with 8 bases between them. This CDR3 spans 13 amino acids. CDR3 DNA: TGTGCCAGCAGGCGGGGAGGCAATCAGCCCCAGCATTTT. It yields the protein CASRRGGNQPQHF.

This clone appeared a few times. The chain carries TRBV12-3 or TRBV12-4 and TRBJ2-7; 8 positions match TRBD2. This CDR3 has 13 amino acids. V trimming: 7 bases; J trimming: 7 bases; junction bases outside the gene matches: 9. Written as DNA, the CDR3 is TGTGCCAGCATCGGGACTAGGGGCGATGAGCAGTACTTC. Protein product: CASIGTRGDEQYF.

The V gene is TRBV27, the J gene TRBJ1-2, with 10 bases matching TRBD1. CDR1 is MNHEY and CDR2 is SMNVEV in the germline V gene (reference sequence). The V gene end was trimmed by 6 bases and the J gene end by 8 bases; junction bases not matched to a gene: 9. The CDR3 is 14 residues long. The CDR3 loop is CASSLRQGAPGYTF. CDR3 coding DNA: TGTGCCAGCAGCCTTCGACAGGGGGCGCCGGGCTACACCTTC.

This rearrangement joins TRBV7-8 to TRBJ1-5; tentatively, D is TRBD1 (6 bases). V lost 2 bases, J lost 6 bases, and 17 bases lay in between. Germline V gene lookup returns CDR1 SGHVS and CDR2 FQNEAQ. The CDR3 runs 16 residues. The CDR3 sequence: CASSLSARGRIQPQHF. For the CDR3, the DNA is TGTGCCAGCAGCTTATCGGCCAGGGGAAGGATTCAGCCCCAGCATTTT.

Only one count was recorded for this clone. This chain links TRBV24-1 with TRBJ2-5; 12 nucleotides line up with TRBD1. The germline V gene encodes CDR1 KGHDR and CDR2 SFDVKD. The CDR3 spans 15 residues. Germline trimming cut 5 bases from V and 5 bases from J; bases unmatched to any gene: 5. CDR3 in DNA: TGTGCCACCAGTGCGGGGACAGGGGGCTCCGAGACCCAGTACTTC. Its protein is CATSAGTGGSETQYF.

The rearrangement links TRBV11-2 to TRBJ1-2; TRBD1 aligns across 7 bases. J lost 4 bases, V lost 1 base, and 3 bases had no gene match. Germline-derived CDR1 and CDR2 are SGHAT and FQNNGV. CDR3 length: 14 amino acids. This CDR3 is CASSLGQGVYGYTF. The CDR3 region has the DNA TGTGCCAGCAGCTTAGGTCAGGGGGTCTATGGCTACACCTTC. Using reference TRBV11-2 and TRBJ1-2 for the parts outside the CDR3, the full variable domain is EAGVAQSPRYKIIEKRQSVAFWCNPISGHATLYWYQQILGQGPKLLIQFQNNGVVDDSQLPKDRFSAERLKGVDSTLKIQPAKLEDSAVYLCASSLGQGVYGYTFGSGTRLTVV.

The CDR3 sequence is CASSVGGDQPQHF. The CDR3 coding sequence is TGTGCCAGCAGTGTCGGGGGGGACCAGCCCCAGCATTTT. The J gene is TRBJ1-5, the V gene TRBV28; possible D gene TRBD1, 5 bases. V lost 5 bases and J lost 7, with 12 bases in between. Germline CDR1 and CDR2: MDHEN and SYDVKM. The CDR3 is made up of 13 amino acids.

The V gene is TRBV3-1 (or the pseudogene TRBV3-2), the J gene TRBJ2-5; D is possibly TRBD2 (6 bases). V lost 4 bases and J lost 5, with 17 bases in between. CDR3 length: 15 residues. CDR1 and CDR2 (germline): LGHDT, YNNKEL (reference sequence). The CDR3 DNA sequence: TGTGCCAGCAGCCCTCGAGGGCCTCGGGGGGAGACCCAGTACTTC. Translated, it gives CASSPRGPRGETQYF.

This clone was counted between two and nine times. V gene TRBV3-1 (or the pseudogene TRBV3-2) combines with J gene TRBJ1-2; weak D call: TRBD1 (5 bases). Germline V gene lookup returns CDR1 LGHDT and CDR2 YNNKEL (reference sequence). CDR3 length: 14 residues. Deletions cut 2 bases from V and 2 bases from J, with 9 bases between. DNA of the CDR3: TGTGCCAGCAGCCAACGCGGGGCGAACTATGGCTACACCTTC. This sequence encodes CASSQRGANYGYTF.

The rearrangement uses TRBV6-5 and TRBJ1-1, with D unresolved. The length of the CDR3 is 16 residues. Germline V gives CDR1 MNHEY, CDR2 SVGAGI. V was shortened by 0 bases and J by 3 bases, with 14 bases between the two germline ends. The CDR3 DNA is TGTGCCAGCAGTTACTCACGGGGTTATCTGTACACTGAAGCTTTCTTT. Translating gives CASSYSRGYLYTEAFF.

This chain connects TRBV7-9 to TRBJ2-3; 10 bases line up with TRBD2. With 2 bases clipped from V and 6 bases from J, the junction kept 8 bases outside the gene matches. This CDR3 is 16 amino acids long. The germline V gene has CDR1 SEHNR and CDR2 FQNEAQ (reference sequence). The CDR3 nucleotides read TGTGCCAGCAGCTTATGGGCTAGCGGGAGAAGGGATACGCAGTATTTT. It encodes CASSLWASGRRDTQYF. Together with reference TRBV7-9 and TRBJ2-3, the CDR3 gives the full variable domain: DTGVSQNPRHKITKRGQNVTFRCDPISEHNRLYWYRQTLGQGPEFLTYFQNEAQLEKSRLLSDRFSAERPKGSFSTLEIQRTEQGDSAMYLCASSLWASGRRDTQYFGPGTRLTVL.

This clone appeared a few times. V and J are TRBV7-2 and TRBJ1-5, with D perhaps matching TRBD1 (6 bases). The V end lost 3 bases, the J end lost 4 bases, and 13 bases lay between the germline ends. CDR1 and CDR2 from the germline V gene are SGHTA and FQGNSA. The length of the CDR3 is 15 residues. This CDR3 reads CASSFSRGGNQPQHF. The DNA of the CDR3 is TGTGCCAGCAGCTTTTCGAGGGGGGGAAATCAGCCCCAGCATTTT.

This chain uses TRBV18 with TRBJ2-5; 8 nucleotides agree with TRBD1. The CDR3 sequence is 15 residues long. Germline V gene sequence: CDR1 KGHSH, CDR2 LQKENI. J gave up 6 bases and V 4 bases, and 10 bases lay outside the gene matches. CDR3 residues: CASSLDRVRSKTQYF. The CDR3 bases are TGTGCCAGCTCACTGGACAGGGTGCGTTCAAAGACCCAGTACTTC.

This chain's CDR3 is CASSPGQLYEQYF. The CDR3 DNA reads TGTGCCAGCTCGCCGGGACAGCTCTACGAGCAGTACTTC. The V gene is TRBV18, the J gene TRBJ2-7; TRBD1 matches 7 bases. Germline CDR1 reads KGHSH; CDR2 reads LQKENI. The trim removed 6 bases at V and 3 bases at J, leaving 5 bases unmatched. The CDR3 totals 13 residues.

This clone was seen a handful of times. The rearrangement uses TRBV7-8 and TRBJ1-1, with 8 bases that match TRBD1. V was pared by 3 bases and J by 3 bases, with 3 bases of the junction left unmatched. CDR1 is SGHVS, CDR2 FQNEAQ, per germline. The CDR3 is 14 amino acids. CDR3 residues: CASSFNRGDTEAFF. Written as DNA, the CDR3 is TGTGCCAGCAGCTTTAACAGGGGGGACACTGAAGCTTTCTTT. The whole variable domain, remainder taken from reference TRBV7-8 and TRBJ1-1, is GAGVSQSPRYKVAKRGQDVALRCDPISGHVSLFWYQQALGQGPEFLTYFQNEAQLDKSGLPSDRFFAERPEGSVSTLKIQRTQQEDSAVYLCASSFNRGDTEAFFGQGTRLTVV.

The chain uses TRBV7-6 and TRBJ2-1, with D perhaps TRBD1 (5 bases). V was cut by 4 bases and J by 6 bases, with 13 bases left in between. Germline-derived CDR1 and CDR2 are SGHVS and FNYEAQ. The CDR3 consists of 14 residues. CDR3 region: CASSSSFTGNEQFF. CDR3 bases: TGTGCCAGCAGCTCTTCCTTCACAGGCAATGAGCAGTTCTTC.

V gene TRBV15 combines with J gene TRBJ1-1, with D possibly matching TRBD1 (5 bases). The CDR3 spans 13 residues. V shed 5 bases and J shed 10 bases, with 17 bases lying between them. The germline V gene has CDR1 LNHNV and CDR2 YYDKDF (reference sequence). The CDR3 nucleotides are TGTGCCACCAGCCTGAACGCCTGGAGGGGAGCTTTCTTT. Amino acid sequence: CATSLNAWRGAFF.